This T cell receptor (beta chain) is from a study of shared clonotypes between healthy human individuals. This clone was observed once. This table comes from immunoSEQ multiplex PCR, and its TCRdb copy is limited to in-frame clones, with some not included. The sample lists millions of clones; 80% to 95% were seen once. V shed 7 bases and J shed 0 bases, with 16 bases lying between them. CDR3 length equals 15 residues. Looked up from germline, CDR1 is MNHEY and CDR2 is SMNVEV (reference sequence). Sequencing input: naive CD4+ T cells from PBMCs. Subset indicated: CD45RA+ positively selected. The receptor was derived from a man younger than 35 in good health. Some clones in this sample may be carry-over from other donors' samples. V is TRBV27 and J is TRBJ2-7; D ambiguous. CDR3 in DNA: TGTGCCAGCAACCCCACAGTACCCCTCTCCTACGAGCAGTACTTC. This sequence encodes CASNPTVPLSYEQYF.